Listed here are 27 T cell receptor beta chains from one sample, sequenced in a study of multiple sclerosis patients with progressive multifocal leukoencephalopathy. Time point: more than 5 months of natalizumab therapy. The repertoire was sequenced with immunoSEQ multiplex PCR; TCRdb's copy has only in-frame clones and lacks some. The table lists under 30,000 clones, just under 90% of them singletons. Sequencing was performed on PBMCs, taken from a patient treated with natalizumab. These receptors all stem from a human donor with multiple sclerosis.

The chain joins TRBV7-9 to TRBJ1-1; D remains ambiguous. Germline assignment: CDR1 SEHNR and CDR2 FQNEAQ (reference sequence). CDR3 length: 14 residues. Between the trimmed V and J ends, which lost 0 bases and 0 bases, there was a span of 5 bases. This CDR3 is CASSLAGMNTEAFF. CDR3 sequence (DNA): TGTGCCAGCAGCTTAGCGGGGATGAACACTGAAGCTTTCTTT.

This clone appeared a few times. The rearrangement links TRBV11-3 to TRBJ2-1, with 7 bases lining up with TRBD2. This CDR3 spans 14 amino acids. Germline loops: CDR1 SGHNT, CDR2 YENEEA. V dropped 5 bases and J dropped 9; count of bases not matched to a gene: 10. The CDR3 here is CASSRPGGRGEQFF. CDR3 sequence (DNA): TGTGCCAGCAGCCGGCCGGGCGGGAGAGGTGAGCAGTTCTTC.

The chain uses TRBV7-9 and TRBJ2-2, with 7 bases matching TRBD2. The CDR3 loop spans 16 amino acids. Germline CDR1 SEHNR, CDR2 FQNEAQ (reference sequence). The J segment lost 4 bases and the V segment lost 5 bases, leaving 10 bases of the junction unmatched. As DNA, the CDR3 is TGTGCCAGCAGCCGTTTTGGTGCGGGAGTCACCGGGGAGCTGTTTTTT. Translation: CASSRFGAGVTGELFF.

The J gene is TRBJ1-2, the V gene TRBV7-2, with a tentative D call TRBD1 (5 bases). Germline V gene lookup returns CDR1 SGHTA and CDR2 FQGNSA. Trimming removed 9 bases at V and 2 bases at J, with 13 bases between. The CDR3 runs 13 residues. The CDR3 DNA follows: TGTGCCAGTGGGGCGGGGGTGAACTATGGCTACACCTTC. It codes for CASGAGVNYGYTF.

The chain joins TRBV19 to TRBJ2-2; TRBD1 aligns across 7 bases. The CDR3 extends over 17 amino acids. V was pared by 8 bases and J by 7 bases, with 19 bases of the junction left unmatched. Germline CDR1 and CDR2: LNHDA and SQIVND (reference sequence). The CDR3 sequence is CASVRDSDRGQHGELFF. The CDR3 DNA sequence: TGTGCCAGTGTCCGGGACAGCGATCGGGGCCAGCACGGGGAGCTGTTTTTT.

The CDR3 protein is CASSPTGGGWVDEQFF. In DNA, the CDR3 is TGTGCCAGCAGCCCGACAGGGGGCGGATGGGTTGATGAGCAGTTCTTC. The genes are TRBV5-6 and TRBJ2-1, with 10 nucleotides matching TRBD1. Germline CDR1 SGHDT, CDR2 YYEEEE. CDR3 size: 16 residues. V was pared by 4 bases and J by 8 bases, with 12 bases of the junction left unmatched.

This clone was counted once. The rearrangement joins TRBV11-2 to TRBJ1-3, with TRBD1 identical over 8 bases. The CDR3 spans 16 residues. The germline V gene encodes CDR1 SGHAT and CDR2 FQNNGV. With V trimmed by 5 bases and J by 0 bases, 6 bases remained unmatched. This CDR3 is CASSGGQEPSGNTIYF. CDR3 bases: TGTGCCAGCAGCGGGGGACAGGAGCCCTCTGGAAACACCATATATTTT.

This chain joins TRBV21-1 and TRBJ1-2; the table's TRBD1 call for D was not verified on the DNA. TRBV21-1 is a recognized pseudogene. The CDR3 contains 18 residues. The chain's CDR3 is CASSNSIRGRGTNYGYTF. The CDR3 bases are TGTGCCAGCAGCAATTCCATAAGGGGGCGCGGAACTAACTATGGCTACACCTTC.

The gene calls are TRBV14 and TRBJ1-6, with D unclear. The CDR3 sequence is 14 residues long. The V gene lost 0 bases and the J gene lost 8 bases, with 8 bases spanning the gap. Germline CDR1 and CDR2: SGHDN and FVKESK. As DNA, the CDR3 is TGTGCCAGCAGCCAAGAGGTGAGGGATTCACCCCTCCACTTT. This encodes CASSQEVRDSPLHF.

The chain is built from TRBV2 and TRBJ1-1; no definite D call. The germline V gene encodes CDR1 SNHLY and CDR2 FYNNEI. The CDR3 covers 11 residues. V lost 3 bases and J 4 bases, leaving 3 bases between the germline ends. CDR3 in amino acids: CASSEGTEAFF. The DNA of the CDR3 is TGTGCCAGCAGTGAGGGCACTGAAGCTTTCTTT. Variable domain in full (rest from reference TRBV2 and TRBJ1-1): EPEVTQTPSHQVTQMGQEVILRCVPISNHLYFYWYRQILGQKVEFLVSFYNNEISEKSEIFDDQFSVERPDGSNFTLKIRSTKLEDSAMYFCASSEGTEAFFGQGTRLTVV.

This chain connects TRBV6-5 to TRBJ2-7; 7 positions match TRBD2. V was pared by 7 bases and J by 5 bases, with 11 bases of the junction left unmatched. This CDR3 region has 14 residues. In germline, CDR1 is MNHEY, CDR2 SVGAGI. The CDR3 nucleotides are TGTGCCAGCACCGGGACTAACCTCGCGGACGAGCAGTACTTC. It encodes CASTGTNLADEQYF.

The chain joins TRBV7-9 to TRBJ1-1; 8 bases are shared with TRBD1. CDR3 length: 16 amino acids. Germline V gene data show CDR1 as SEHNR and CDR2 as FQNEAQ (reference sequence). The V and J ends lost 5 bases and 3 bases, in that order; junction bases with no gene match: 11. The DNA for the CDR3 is TGTGCCAGCAGCCCCGCCCCAGGGGGCGCGGACACTGAAGCTTTCTTT. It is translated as CASSPAPGGADTEAFF. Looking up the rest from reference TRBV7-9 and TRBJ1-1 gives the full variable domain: DTGVSQNPRHKITKRGQNVTFRCDPISEHNRLYWYRQTLGQGPEFLTYFQNEAQLEKSRLLSDRFSAERPKGSFSTLEIQRTEQGDSAMYLCASSPAPGGADTEAFFGQGTRLTVV.

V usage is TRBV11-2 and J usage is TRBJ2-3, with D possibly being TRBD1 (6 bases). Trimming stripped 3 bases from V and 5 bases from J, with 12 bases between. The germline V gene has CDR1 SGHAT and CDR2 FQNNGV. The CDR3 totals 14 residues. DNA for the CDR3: TGTGCCAGCAGCTTTGGACAGTCAGGAGATACGCAGTATTTT. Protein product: CASSFGQSGDTQYF.

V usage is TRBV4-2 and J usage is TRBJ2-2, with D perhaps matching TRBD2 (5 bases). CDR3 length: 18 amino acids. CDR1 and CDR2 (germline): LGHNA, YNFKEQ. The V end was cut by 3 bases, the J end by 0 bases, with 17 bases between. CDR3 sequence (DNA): TGTGCCAGCAGCCACCGCCCACAGCGGATAACGAACACCGGGGAGCTGTTTTTT. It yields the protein CASSHRPQRITNTGELFF.

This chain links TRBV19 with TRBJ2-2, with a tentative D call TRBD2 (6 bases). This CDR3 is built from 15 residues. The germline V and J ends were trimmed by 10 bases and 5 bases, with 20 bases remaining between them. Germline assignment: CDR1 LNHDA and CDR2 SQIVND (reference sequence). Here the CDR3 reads CATKNGGVRTGELFF. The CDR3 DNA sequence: TGTGCCACCAAAAACGGGGGAGTAAGGACCGGGGAGCTGTTTTTT.

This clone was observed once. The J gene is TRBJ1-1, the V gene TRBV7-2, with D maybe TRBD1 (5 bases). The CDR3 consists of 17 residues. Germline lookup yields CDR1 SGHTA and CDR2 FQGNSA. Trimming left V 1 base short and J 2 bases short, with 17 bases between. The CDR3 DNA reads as TGTGCCAGCAGCTTAGAATATCGCCGGGGGAAAAACACTGAAGCTTTCTTT. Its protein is CASSLEYRRGKNTEAFF.

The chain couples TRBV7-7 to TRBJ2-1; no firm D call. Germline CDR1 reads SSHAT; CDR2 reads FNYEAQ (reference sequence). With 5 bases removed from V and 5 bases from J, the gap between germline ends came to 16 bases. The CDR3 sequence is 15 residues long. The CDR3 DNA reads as TGTGCCAGCAGCCTCTCCCGAGGCGGTAACAATGAGCAGTTCTTC. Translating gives CASSLSRGGNNEQFF.

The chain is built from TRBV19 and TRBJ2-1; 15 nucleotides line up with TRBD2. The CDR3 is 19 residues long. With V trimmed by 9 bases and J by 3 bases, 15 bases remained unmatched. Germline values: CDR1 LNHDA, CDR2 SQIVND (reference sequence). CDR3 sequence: CASAAVGTSGRRSYNEQFF. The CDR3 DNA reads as TGTGCCAGCGCTGCCGTCGGGACTAGCGGGAGGAGGAGCTACAATGAGCAGTTCTTC.

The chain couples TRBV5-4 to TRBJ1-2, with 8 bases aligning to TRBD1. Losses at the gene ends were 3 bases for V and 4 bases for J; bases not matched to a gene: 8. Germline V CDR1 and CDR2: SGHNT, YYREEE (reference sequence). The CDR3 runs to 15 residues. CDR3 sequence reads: CASSSRRTGSYGYTF. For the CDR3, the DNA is TGTGCCAGCAGCTCCCGCCGGACAGGGAGCTATGGCTACACCTTC.

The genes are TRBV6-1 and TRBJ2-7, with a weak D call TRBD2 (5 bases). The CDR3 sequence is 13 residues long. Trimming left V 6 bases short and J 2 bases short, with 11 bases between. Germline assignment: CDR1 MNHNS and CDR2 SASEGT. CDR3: CASSLTRTYEQYF. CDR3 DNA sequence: TGTGCCAGCAGCCTAACTAGAACCTACGAGCAGTACTTC.

CDR3 sequence (DNA): TGTGCCAGCAGCCCCACAGGGGGCAATGGCTACACCTTC. Residues: CASSPTGGNGYTF. The gene calls are TRBV14 and TRBJ1-2; 9 nucleotides agree with TRBD1. Germline lookup yields CDR1 SGHDN and CDR2 FVKESK. This CDR3 comprises 13 residues. Trimming cost V 4 bases and J 6 bases; bases outside gene matches: 3.

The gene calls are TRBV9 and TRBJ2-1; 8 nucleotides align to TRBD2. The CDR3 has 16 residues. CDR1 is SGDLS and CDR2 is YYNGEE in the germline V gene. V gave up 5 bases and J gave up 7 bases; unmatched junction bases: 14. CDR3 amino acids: CASSIKAGATGNEQFF. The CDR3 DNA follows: TGTGCCAGCAGTATTAAAGCGGGAGCTACGGGGAATGAGCAGTTCTTC.

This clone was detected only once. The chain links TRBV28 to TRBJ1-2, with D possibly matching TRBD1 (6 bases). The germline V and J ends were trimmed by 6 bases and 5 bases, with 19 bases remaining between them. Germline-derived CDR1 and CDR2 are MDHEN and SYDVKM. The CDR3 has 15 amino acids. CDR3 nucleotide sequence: TGTGCCAGCAGCAGTTCTACCAAGGGGGGGTATGGCTACACCTTC. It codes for CASSSSTKGGYGYTF.

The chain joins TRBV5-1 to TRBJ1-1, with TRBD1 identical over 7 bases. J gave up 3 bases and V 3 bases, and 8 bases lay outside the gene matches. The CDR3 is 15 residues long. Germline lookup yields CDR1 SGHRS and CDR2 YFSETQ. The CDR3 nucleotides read TGCGCCAGCAGCTGGGGGGGAGGGGGCGACACTGAAGCTTTCTTT. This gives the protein CASSWGGGGDTEAFF.

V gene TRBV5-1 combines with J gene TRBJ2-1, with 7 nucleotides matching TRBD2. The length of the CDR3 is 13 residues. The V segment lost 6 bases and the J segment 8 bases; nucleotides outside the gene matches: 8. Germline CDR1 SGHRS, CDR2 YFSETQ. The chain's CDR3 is CASNQRDADEQFF. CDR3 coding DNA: TGCGCCAGCAACCAGCGGGACGCGGATGAGCAGTTCTTC.

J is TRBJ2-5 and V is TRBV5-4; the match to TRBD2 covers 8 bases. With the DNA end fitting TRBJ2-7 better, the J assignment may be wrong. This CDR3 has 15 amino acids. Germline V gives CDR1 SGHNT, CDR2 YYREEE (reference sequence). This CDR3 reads CASSLEGRGGYEQYF. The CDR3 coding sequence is TGTGCCAGCAGCTTGGAGGGTCGGGGGGGATACGAGCAGTACTTC.

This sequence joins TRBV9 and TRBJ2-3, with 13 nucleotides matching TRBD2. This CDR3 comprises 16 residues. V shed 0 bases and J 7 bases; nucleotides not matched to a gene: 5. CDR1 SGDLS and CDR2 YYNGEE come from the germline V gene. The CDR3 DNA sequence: TGTGCCAGCAGCGTAGGACTAGCGGGAGGCGGTAATACGCAGTATTTT. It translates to CASSVGLAGGGNTQYF.